Below are 20 T cell receptor beta chains sequenced from a single sample in a study of T cell responses to AZD1222 COVID-19 vaccine. The repertoire was sequenced with immunoSEQ multiplex PCR; TCRdb's copy has only in-frame clones and lacks some. Of around 100,000 clones in the sample, about 88% were seen once. Here the sequenced sample was peripheral blood, taken on day 0 of AZD1222 vaccination. These receptors were obtained from an adult in good health.

In nucleotides, the CDR3 is TGTGCCAGCAGTCGATCAGGGAGTTCACCCCTCCACTTT. Translation gives CASSRSGSSPLHF. The genes are TRBV28 and TRBJ1-6, with D maybe TRBD1 (5 bases). The germline V and J ends were trimmed by 5 bases and 9 bases, with 11 bases remaining between them. Germline V gene data show CDR1 as MDHEN and CDR2 as SYDVKM. This CDR3 is built from 13 residues.

The chain uses TRBV18 and TRBJ2-5; 8 bases map to TRBD2. J lost 4 bases, V lost 3 bases, and 10 bases had no gene match. This CDR3 spans 16 amino acids. The germline gives CDR1 KGHSH, CDR2 LQKENI. CDR3 region: CASSPLRSGSGETQYF. The CDR3 nucleotides are TGTGCCAGCTCACCCTTACGAAGCGGGAGTGGAGAGACCCAGTACTTC.

The chain uses TRBV3-1 (or the pseudogene TRBV3-2) and TRBJ2-1; 7 bases are shared with TRBD1. This CDR3 has 12 residues. The ends lost 7 bases at V and 5 bases at J; junction bases unmatched: 2. Germline CDR1 is LGHDT and CDR2 is YNNKEL (reference sequence). The CDR3 spells CASTGQDNEQFF. The CDR3 bases are TGTGCCAGCACCGGACAGGACAATGAGCAGTTCTTC.

The chain combines TRBV11-1 with TRBJ2-7, with D perhaps TRBD2 (6 bases). Germline assignment: CDR1 SGHAT and CDR2 FQDESV (reference sequence). V lost 5 bases, J lost 6 bases, and 11 bases lay in between. The CDR3 loop spans 12 amino acids. The CDR3 sequence: CASSPHSGEQYF. CDR3 DNA: TGTGCCAGCAGCCCCCATAGCGGCGAGCAGTACTTC.

The chain is built from TRBV7-9 and TRBJ2-5; D ambiguous. CDR3 length: 11 amino acids. Looked up from germline, CDR1 is SEHNR and CDR2 is FQNEAQ (reference sequence). V gave up 3 bases and J gave up 5 bases, with 4 bases separating them. The CDR3 region has the DNA TGTGCCAGCAGCTTTGGGGAGACCCAGTACTTC. This codes for CASSFGETQYF.

This rearrangement joins TRBV29-1 to TRBJ1-3; D ambiguous. Between the trimmed V and J ends, which lost 6 bases and 1 base, there was a span of 4 bases. Looked up from germline, CDR1 is SQVTM and CDR2 is ANQGSEA. This CDR3 comprises 11 residues. CDR3 DNA: TGCAGCGTGATGTCTGGAAACACCATATATTTT. Translating gives CSVMSGNTIYF.

V is TRBV19 and J is TRBJ2-3, with D tentatively TRBD2 (5 bases). Trimming took 3 bases from V and 2 from J, leaving 12 bases between them. Per germline, CDR1 LNHDA and CDR2 SQIVND (reference sequence). The CDR3 spans 15 residues. CDR3 nucleotides: TGTGCCAGTAGTATCGGAAGCGGAAACACAGATACGCAGTATTTT. Encoded protein: CASSIGSGNTDTQYF.

This chain joins TRBV6-5 and TRBJ2-3, with 9 bases that match TRBD2. Germline V CDR1 and CDR2: MNHEY, SVGAGI. The junction had 8 bases not matched to a gene; V was cut back by 10 bases and J by 3 bases. The CDR3 is 14 amino acids. CDR3 nucleotide sequence: TGTGCCACCTGGAGTAGCGGGAGTACAGATACGCAGTATTTT. The encoded protein is CATWSSGSTDTQYF.

With respect to this clone: This sample also contains other DNA sequences that code for the same CDR3. The chain is built from TRBV24-1 and TRBJ2-7; D is uncertain. Germline CDR1 reads KGHDR; CDR2 reads SFDVKD. Between the trimmed V and J ends, which lost 0 bases and 5 bases, there was a span of 4 bases. The CDR3 runs 12 residues. CDR3 coding DNA: TGTGCCACCAGTGATTTGGGCCACGAGCAGTACTTC. It codes for CATSDLGHEQYF.

V gene TRBV5-5 combines with J gene TRBJ2-1; TRBD2 is a possible D gene (5 bases). Germline V gene sequence: CDR1 SGHKS, CDR2 YYEKEE (reference sequence). CDR3 size: 14 residues. V was cut by 0 bases and J by 7 bases, with 11 bases left in between. The CDR3 DNA is TGTGCCAGCAGCTTGGAAATAGCGTTGAATGAGCAGTTCTTC. The encoded protein is CASSLEIALNEQFF.

The chain carries TRBV6-5 and TRBJ2-7; 8 bases agree with TRBD1. Germline trimming cut 7 bases from V and 6 bases from J; bases unmatched to any gene: 8. Germline-derived CDR1 and CDR2 are MNHEY and SVGAGI. CDR3 size: 13 residues. In nucleotides, the CDR3 is TGTGCCAGCACCCGGACAGGGACATCCGAGCAGTACTTC. It codes for CASTRTGTSEQYF.

The chain is built from TRBV4-3 and TRBJ2-2, with TRBD2 matching 10 bases. The CDR3 covers 18 residues. Germline assignment: CDR1 LGHNA and CDR2 YSLEER. V shed 1 base and J 9 bases; nucleotides not matched to a gene: 14. The CDR3 nucleotides read TGCGCCAGCAGCCAAGGGCCCCCAACCGCGGGACTAGCGTGGGAGCTGTTTTTT. Residues: CASSQGPPTAGLAWELFF.

This chain links TRBV3-1 (or the pseudogene TRBV3-2) with TRBJ2-1; 10 bases fit TRBD2. The V gene end was trimmed by 0 bases and the J gene end by 12 bases; junction bases not matched to a gene: 2. The CDR3 is 13 residues long. CDR1 and CDR2 from the germline V gene are LGHDT and YNNKEL (reference sequence). The CDR3 sequence is CASSQETSGAQFF. The DNA of the CDR3 is TGTGCCAGCAGCCAAGAAACTAGCGGGGCGCAGTTCTTC.

V and J are TRBV27 and TRBJ1-5; D is ambiguous. Germline V lookup: CDR1 MNHEY, CDR2 SMNVEV (reference sequence). The CDR3 is 13 amino acids. V was cut by 3 bases and J by 4 bases, with 7 bases left in between. For the CDR3, the DNA is TGTGCCAGCAGTTTCGGGCCGAATCAGCCCCAGCATTTT. This encodes CASSFGPNQPQHF.

J is TRBJ2-5 and V is TRBV13, with no clear D. CDR1 is PRHDT and CDR2 is FYEKMQ in the germline V gene (reference sequence). The CDR3 runs to 13 residues. The V end lost 5 bases, the J end lost 2 bases, and 9 bases lay between the germline ends. CDR3: CASSPWGQETQYF. For the CDR3, the DNA is TGTGCCAGCAGCCCGTGGGGTCAAGAGACCCAGTACTTC.

The chain uses TRBV19 and TRBJ1-1, with D uncertain. Germline CDR1 LNHDA, CDR2 SQIVND (reference sequence). This CDR3 contains 14 residues. V dropped 3 bases and J dropped 4 bases, with 12 bases sitting between them. The CDR3 nucleotides read TGTGCCAGTAGTATTAAAGGCAGTTTCACTGAAGCTTTCTTT. Translation gives CASSIKGSFTEAFF.

This chain joins TRBV30 and TRBJ1-5; possible D gene TRBD1, 6 bases. Germline assignment: CDR1 GTSNPN and CDR2 SVGIG (reference sequence). V gave up 1 base and J gave up 4 bases, with 8 bases separating them. The length of the CDR3 is 13 residues. DNA of the CDR3: TGTGCCTGGAGTGGCCAGGGGAATCAGCCCCAGCATTTT. Protein: CAWSGQGNQPQHF.

The rearrangement links TRBV4-2 to TRBJ2-1, with D unclear. Trimming took 3 bases from V and 0 from J, leaving 9 bases between them. The CDR3 spans 15 residues. The germline V gene has CDR1 LGHNA and CDR2 YNFKEQ. CDR3 in DNA: TGTGCCAGCAGCCATGGACCCAGCTCCTACAATGAGCAGTTCTTC. The encoded protein is CASSHGPSSYNEQFF.

This chain connects TRBV27 to TRBJ2-3; D remains unclear. This CDR3 is built from 13 residues. Trimming stripped 1 base from V and 2 bases from J, with 4 bases between. Germline values: CDR1 MNHEY, CDR2 SMNVEV (reference sequence). CDR3 residues: CASSLYNTDTQYF. The CDR3 DNA sequence: TGTGCCAGCAGTTTATATAACACAGATACGCAGTATTTT.

This chain links TRBV30 with TRBJ2-7, with TRBD1 as a possible D gene (6 bases). Germline V gives CDR1 GTSNPN, CDR2 SVGIG (reference sequence). The CDR3 runs to 12 residues. The V and J ends lost 6 bases and 5 bases respectively, with 14 bases between them. The CDR3 loop is CACLTGPDEQYF. The CDR3 DNA reads TGTGCCTGCTTGACAGGACCAGACGAGCAGTACTTC.